What follows are 3 T cell receptor beta chains derived from one specimen sequenced in a study of tumor-infiltrating lymphocytes in localized non-small cell lung cancer. Some clones are missing from TCRdb's copy, which holds only in-frame ones; the method was immunoSEQ multiplex PCR. Of 6,000 to 7,500 clones listed, 74% are singletons. Input material: uninvolved lung tissue not adjacent to the tumor. The source is a human donor with non-small cell lung cancer.

This clone appeared a few times. The chain couples TRBV18 to TRBJ1-1; D not certain. The V end lost 6 bases, the J end lost 6 bases, and 14 bases lay between the germline ends. CDR1 is KGHSH, CDR2 LQKENI, per germline. The CDR3 consists of 13 residues. DNA for the CDR3: TGTGCCAGCTCTCCAGATCTAGCTGCTGAAGCTTTCTTT. This codes for CASSPDLAAEAFF.

CDR3 region: CASSPTWALPNEQYF. Written as DNA, the CDR3 is TGTGCCAGCAGCCCGACGTGGGCCCTACCCAACGAGCAGTACTTC. The chain employs TRBV11-3 and TRBJ2-7; D not certain. Between the trimmed V and J ends, which lost 5 bases and 5 bases, there was a span of 19 bases. Looked up from germline, CDR1 is SGHNT and CDR2 is YENEEA. The CDR3 covers 15 residues.

The chain links TRBV7-8 to TRBJ1-5; no definite D call. The CDR3 covers 13 residues. Germline CDR1 and CDR2: SGHVS and FQNEAQ. V lost 3 bases to trimming and J lost 6 bases, with 9 bases between them. The CDR3 DNA sequence: TGTGCCAGCAGCTTCGGGTTGGGTCAGCCCCAGCATTTT. Amino acids: CASSFGLGQPQHF.